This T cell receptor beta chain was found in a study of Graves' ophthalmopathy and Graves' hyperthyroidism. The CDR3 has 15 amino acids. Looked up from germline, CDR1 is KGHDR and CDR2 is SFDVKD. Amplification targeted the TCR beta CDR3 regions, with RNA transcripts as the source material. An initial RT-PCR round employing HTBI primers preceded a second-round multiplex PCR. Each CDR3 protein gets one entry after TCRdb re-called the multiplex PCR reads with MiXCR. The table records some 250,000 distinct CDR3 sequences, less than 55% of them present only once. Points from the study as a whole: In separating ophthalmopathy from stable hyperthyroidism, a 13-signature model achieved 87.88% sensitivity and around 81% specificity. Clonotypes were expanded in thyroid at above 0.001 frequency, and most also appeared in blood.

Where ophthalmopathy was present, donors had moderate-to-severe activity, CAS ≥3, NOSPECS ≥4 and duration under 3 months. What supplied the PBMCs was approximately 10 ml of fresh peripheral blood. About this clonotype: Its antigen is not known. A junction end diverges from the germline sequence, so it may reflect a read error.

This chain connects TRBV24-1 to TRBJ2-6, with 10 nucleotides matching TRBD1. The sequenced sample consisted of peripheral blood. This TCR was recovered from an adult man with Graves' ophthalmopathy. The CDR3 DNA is TGTGCCACCAGTGATTCCGGGACAGGGGTCAACGTCCTGACTTTC. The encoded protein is CATSDSGTGVNVLTF.